This T cell receptor (beta chain) was sequenced for a study of technical replicates of blood from a handful of donors (dated by TCRdb to 2016 to 2017). CDR1 and CDR2, looked up from the germline V gene (reference sequence), are SEHNR and FQNEAQ. V sheds 0 bases and J sheds 0 bases, leaving 19 bases between their ends. The CDR3 runs 19 amino acids, cysteine and phenylalanine included. Only the CDR3 part of the read is kept: 57 bases, read in frame from the first base. This clone has just one count. This receptor's antigen is unknown. No much larger clonotype is one base removed from it; base qualities were not supplied. Receptor amplification or capture employed the immunoSEQ multiplex PCR assay. As stored in TCRdb, this immuneACCESS dataset retains in-frame rearrangements with V and J assigned. A fraction of the clones does not appear; measured against another copy, unresolved V genes explain less than half of the discrepancy, and the remainder lacks a known reason. This sample is represented by around 13,000 clones; 85% to 95% of them were singletons. 7% to 8% of the sample comes from the top ten.

The chain is encoded by TRBV7-9 joined to TRBJ2-3; D gene: possibly TRBD1, on 5 matching bases. The sequence came from a human donor in good health. The sequenced sample was PBMCs. Read as DNA, the sequence is TGTGCCAGCAGCTTAGCCCCATCCCAAGGGGTCTCTAGCACAGATACGCAGTATTTT. Protein translation: CASSLAPSQGVSSTDTQYF.